These 6 T cell receptor beta chains originate from one sample sequenced in a study of shared clonotypes between healthy human individuals. Clones were read by immunoSEQ multiplex PCR, and TCRdb kept only the in-frame ones, dropping some. This sample yields around 2,000,000 clones, of which roughly 95% are seen a single time; about 0.13% belongs to the top ten. The sequenced sample consisted of naive CD4+ T cells sorted from blood. The subset is: CD45RA+ positively selected. The receptors come from a man aged 18 to 35 in good health.

V and J are TRBV10-3 and TRBJ1-4; a possible D gene is TRBD1 (5 bases). The CDR3 consists of 17 residues. Germline-derived CDR1 and CDR2 are ENHRY and SYGVKD. With 0 bases removed from V and 6 bases from J, the gap between germline ends came to 17 bases. The CDR3 reads CAISESTLVGDDEKLFF. Written as DNA, the CDR3 is TGTGCCATCAGTGAGTCGACTCTGGTAGGGGATGATGAAAAACTGTTTTTT.

CDR3 amino acids: CASSADRGFSGYTF. CDR3 DNA: TGTGCCAGCAGCGCGGACAGGGGTTTTTCTGGCTACACCTTC. The chain has TRBV7-2 and TRBJ1-2; TRBD1 matches at 9 bases. The CDR3 covers 14 residues. V lost 5 bases, J lost 7 bases, and 8 bases stayed unmatched. CDR1 SGHTA and CDR2 FQGNSA come from the germline V gene. Based on the CDR3 plus reference TRBV7-2 and TRBJ1-2, the full variable domain is GAGVSQSPSNKVTEKGKDVELRCDPISGHTALYWYRQSLGQGLEFLIYFQGNSAPDKSGLPSDRFSAERTGGSVSTLTIQRTQQEDSAVYLCASSADRGFSGYTFGSGTRLTVV.

The J gene is TRBJ1-5, the V gene TRBV19, with D possibly matching TRBD1 (6 bases). The CDR3 is 16 residues long. The V end was cut by 5 bases, the J end by 7 bases, with 21 bases between. Germline V lookup: CDR1 LNHDA, CDR2 SQIVND (reference sequence). CDR3 sequence (DNA): TGTGCCAGTAGTTTCCTATCAGGGGACTTGGGCCAGCCCCAGCATTTT. It encodes CASSFLSGDLGQPQHF.

The chain recombines TRBV23-1 with TRBJ2-7; 8 nucleotides line up with TRBD2. TRBV23-1 is an ORF, and what it does is uncertain. V dropped 2 bases and J dropped 4; count of bases not matched to a gene: 13. This CDR3 contains 17 residues. CDR3 sequence (DNA): TGCGCCAGCAGTCAAAGTGGGTGGAAGCGGGAGAAGTACGAGCAGTACTTC. Protein sequence: CASSQSGWKREKYEQYF.

The chain carries TRBV25-1 and TRBJ1-1; TRBD1 aligns across 8 bases. CDR1 is MGHDK, CDR2 SYGVNS, per germline. The J segment lost 6 bases and the V segment lost 5 bases, leaving 8 bases of the junction unmatched. This CDR3 is 14 amino acids long. The CDR3 region is CASSPRQGSAEAFF. In DNA form, the CDR3 reads TGTGCCAGCAGTCCCCGACAGGGGTCGGCTGAAGCTTTCTTT.

As to this clone: Other nucleotide sequences from this sample produce the same CDR3. CDR3 residues: CASSYGDQPQHF. In DNA, the CDR3 is TGTGCCAGCAGTTACGGGGATCAGCCCCAGCATTTT. V is TRBV6-6 and J is TRBJ1-5; D is undetermined. V shed 2 bases and J shed 5 bases, with 4 bases lying between them. CDR3 length: 12 residues. The germline CDR1 and CDR2 sequences are MNHNY and SVGAGI (reference sequence).